This T cell receptor beta chain was identified during a study of CXCR3-negative and CXCR3-positive naive CD8 T cells. Study-wide results and limits: Once cells were cryopreserved, CXCR3 expression went down partly, and most assays used fresh PBMCs.

On this clonotype itself: Antigen specificity is unknown.

The CDR3 runs to 14 residues. Germline values: CDR1 MNHEY, CDR2 SVGAGI. Each TRB cDNA library was prepared by 5' RACE (with UMI labels). TCRdb re-called the 5' RACE reads, yielding one record per CDR3 amino acid sequence without DNA. The table for this sample gives over 20,000 distinct CDR3 sequences. The J gene is TRBJ2-7, the V gene TRBV6-5. Sequences were obtained from naive CXCR3- CD8+ T cells from blood. Subset specified: CD45RO-CCR7+CD27+CD95- naive CD8+ T cells lacking CXCR3 (TNR3-). The source is a human donor in good health. Some clones in this sample may be carry-over from other donors' samples. CDR3 residues: CASRHQVDSYEQYF.